Below are 9 T cell receptor beta chains sequenced from a single sample in a study of blood T cell repertoires in COVID-19. Assay: immunoSEQ multiplex PCR; the TCRdb copy retains only in-frame clones and omits some. The table has approximately 150,000 clones, about 89% seen once. The sample consisted of peripheral blood. All receptors derive from a man in his fifties or sixties who had recovered from COVID-19.

The V call is TRBV2, the J call TRBJ2-5; D is undetermined. Trimming cost V 1 base and J 7 bases, with 10 bases left between them. CDR3 length: 13 amino acids. The V gene's germline CDR1 is SNHLY and CDR2 FYNNEI. Here the CDR3 DNA reads TGTGCCAGCAGTGAAGTACCGCGCGGGACCCAGTACTTC. This sequence encodes CASSEVPRGTQYF. The full variable domain, with the rest looked up from reference TRBV2 and TRBJ2-5, is EPEVTQTPSHQVTQMGQEVILRCVPISNHLYFYWYRQILGQKVEFLVSFYNNEISEKSEIFDDQFSVERPDGSNFTLKIRSTKLEDSAMYFCASSEVPRGTQYFGPGTRLLVL.

The chain uses TRBV5-4 and TRBJ2-3; TRBD2 aligns across 7 bases. The length of the CDR3 is 16 residues. V gave up 4 bases and J gave up 3 bases; unmatched junction bases: 11. Germline CDR1 SGHNT, CDR2 YYREEE (reference sequence). The CDR3 loop is CASSPVSASGTDTQYF. In nucleotides, the CDR3 is TGTGCCAGCAGCCCTGTTAGCGCTAGCGGTACAGATACGCAGTATTTT.

The chain links TRBV5-4 to TRBJ2-3, with TRBD1 matching over 7 bases. The trim removed 4 bases at V and 4 bases at J, leaving 9 bases unmatched. This CDR3 has 15 amino acids. Germline lookup yields CDR1 SGHNT and CDR2 YYREEE (reference sequence). The CDR3 region is CASSPGTVDSDTQYF. The DNA of the CDR3 is TGTGCCAGCAGCCCCGGGACAGTTGATTCAGATACGCAGTATTTT.

The V and J genes are TRBV6-5 and TRBJ1-2, with D unresolved. The germline gives CDR1 MNHEY, CDR2 SVGAGI. Trimming left V 0 bases short and J 4 bases short, with 6 bases between. This CDR3 contains 13 residues. CDR3 protein: CASSYSEGYGYTF. The CDR3 DNA is TGTGCCAGCAGTTACTCGGAGGGCTATGGCTACACCTTC.

The table lists this clone with a few counts. The genes are TRBV4-1 and TRBJ1-5, with D possibly TRBD1 on 5 matching bases. This CDR3 has 15 residues. V lost 1 base to trimming and J lost 4 bases, with 11 bases between them. Germline CDR1 and CDR2: MGHRA and YSYEKL. CDR3 in DNA: TGCGCCAGCAGCCAAGTACAGGCGGGAAATCAGCCCCAGCATTTT. Translated, it gives CASSQVQAGNQPQHF.

The chain links TRBV6-5 to TRBJ1-5; 7 positions agree with TRBD1. Germline CDR1 is MNHEY and CDR2 is SVGAGI. This CDR3 is 15 amino acids long. V lost 0 bases to trimming and J lost 7 bases; unmatched junction nucleotides: 6. In DNA form, the CDR3 reads TGTGCCAGCAGTTACTCGAAGGGGGCCTGGCAGCCCCAGCATTTT. Translating gives CASSYSKGAWQPQHF.

V is TRBV3-1 (or the pseudogene TRBV3-2) and J is TRBJ2-7, with D possibly TRBD1 on 6 matching bases. Trimming left V 2 bases short and J 5 bases short, with 13 bases between. CDR1 is LGHDT, CDR2 YNNKEL, per germline (reference sequence). CDR3 length equals 14 residues. This CDR3 is CASSQQTGSDEQYF. CDR3 coding DNA: TGTGCCAGCAGCCAACAGACAGGCTCGGACGAGCAGTACTTC.

The rearrangement links TRBV12-3 or TRBV12-4 to TRBJ2-3; D is possibly TRBD1 (6 bases). Trimming took off 4 bases at V and 7 bases at J, with 12 bases between the two ends. The CDR3 is 13 residues long. The CDR3 coding sequence is TGTGCCAGCAGTTCTTTACAGGGACATACGCAGTATTTT. This sequence encodes CASSSLQGHTQYF.

The chain couples TRBV19 to TRBJ2-7; 7 bases agree with TRBD1. Germline V gene lookup returns CDR1 LNHDA and CDR2 SQIVND (reference sequence). V shed 5 bases, J shed 2 bases, and the junction held 12 bases outside the gene matches. This CDR3 region has 16 residues. The CDR3 coding sequence is TGTGCCAGTAGTTTAAACACCGGGACAGCAACCTACGAGCAGTACTTC. This codes for CASSLNTGTATYEQYF.